The rows below give T cell receptor beta chains drawn from one sample of a study of CD8 T cells in Susac syndrome. MiXCR was run by TCRdb on the immunoSEQ multiplex PCR reads, yielding one entry per CDR3 protein. The profile shows under 200,000 distinct CDR3 sequences, just under 95% of them singletons. Sequencing was carried out using CD8+ T cells from PBMCs. The source is a human donor with Susac syndrome. CDR3s include the opening cysteine and the closing phenylalanine or tryptophan. The order of the fields is CDR3 protein, CDR3 DNA, J gene, V gene, D gene, clone size. A D gene is named only where the DNA matches it firmly. Clone size is given for some rows only: seen once, a few or many times, or a class if the clone is expanded.

CSAHDRANEQFF TGCAGCGCCCATGACAGGGCAAATGAGCAGTTCTTC TRBJ2-1 TRBV29-1 TRBD1 .
CASSYQTGVNEQFF TGTGCCAGCAGCTACCAGACAGGGGTCAATGAGCAGTTCTTC TRBJ2-1 TRBV13 TRBD1 once
CASTRRLAGGVETQYF TGTGCCAGCACCCGCCGACTAGCGGGAGGCGTAGAGACCCAGTACTTC TRBJ2-5 TRBV7-8 TRBD2 .
CASSYAGDSYEQYF TGTGCCAGCAGTTACGCCGGGGACTCCTACGAGCAGTACTTC TRBJ2-7 TRBV6-6 . .
CASSLVATEEKLFF TGTGCCAGCAGCTTAGTCGCGACAGAAGAAAAACTGTTTTTT TRBJ1-4 TRBV7-9 . .
CASSAGVEQYF TGTGCCAGCAGTGCAGGTGTCGAGCAGTACTTC TRBJ2-7 TRBV25-1 . .
CSAGDGANTGELFF TGCAGTGCTGGAGACGGTGCGAACACCGGGGAGCTGTTTTTT TRBJ2-2 TRBV20-1 . .
CSVDREGSYEQYF TGCAGCGTAGACAGGGAAGGCTCCTACGAGCAGTACTTC TRBJ2-7 TRBV29-1 TRBD1 .
CARGQGTNYGYTF TGTGCCAGGGGACAGGGGACTAACTATGGCTACACCTTC TRBJ1-2 TRBV19 TRBD1 .
CATGSTDTKAGGRETQYF TGTGCCACCGGATCGACAGATACGAAAGCGGGAGGGCGAGAGACCCAGTACTTC TRBJ2-5 TRBV24-1 TRBD2 .
CASREYTTYEQYF TGTGCCAGCAGGGAATATACGACCTACGAGCAGTACTTC TRBJ2-7 TRBV6-1 . .
CASSQVAGAANEQFF TGCGCCAGCAGCCAAGTAGCGGGGGCGGCCAATGAGCAGTTCTTC TRBJ2-1 TRBV4-1 TRBD2 .
CASSLVADRVYEQYF TGTGCCAGCAGCTTAGTCGCGGACAGAGTCTACGAGCAGTACTTC TRBJ2-7 TRBV7-9 . .
CASSFSYQETQYF TGCGCCAGCAGCTTCAGCTATCAAGAGACCCAGTACTTC TRBJ2-5 TRBV5-1 . .
CASSQCPFF TGCGCCAGCAGTCAATGTCCGTTCTTC TRBJ2-1 TRBV23-1 . .